This TCR beta chain was sequenced for a study of PD-1 blockade in classical Hodgkin lymphoma. J gave up 5 bases and V 1 base, and 6 bases lay outside the gene matches. The CDR3 contains 16 residues. Germline loops: CDR1 MDHEN, CDR2 SYDVKM. The time point is: cycle 4 day 1 (C4D1), after less than 7 weeks of nivolumab. Each of the patients experienced relapse following autologous stem cell transplantation, and their brentuximab vedotin exposure differed. TCRdb's table, derived via immunoSEQ multiplex PCR, lists solely in-frame clones and lacks some. This sample has more than 20,000 clones, with less than 75% found just once.

Sequencing used peripheral blood mononuclear cells (PBMCs), obtained before the fourth cycle of nivolumab. The rearrangement links TRBV28 to TRBJ2-1; 9 nucleotides agree with TRBD2. The sequence was collected from a human donor with classical Hodgkin lymphoma. The CDR3 DNA reads TGTGCCAGCAGTTTATCGGGACTAGCAGATAACAATGAGCAGTTCTTC. Translation gives CASSLSGLADNNEQFF.